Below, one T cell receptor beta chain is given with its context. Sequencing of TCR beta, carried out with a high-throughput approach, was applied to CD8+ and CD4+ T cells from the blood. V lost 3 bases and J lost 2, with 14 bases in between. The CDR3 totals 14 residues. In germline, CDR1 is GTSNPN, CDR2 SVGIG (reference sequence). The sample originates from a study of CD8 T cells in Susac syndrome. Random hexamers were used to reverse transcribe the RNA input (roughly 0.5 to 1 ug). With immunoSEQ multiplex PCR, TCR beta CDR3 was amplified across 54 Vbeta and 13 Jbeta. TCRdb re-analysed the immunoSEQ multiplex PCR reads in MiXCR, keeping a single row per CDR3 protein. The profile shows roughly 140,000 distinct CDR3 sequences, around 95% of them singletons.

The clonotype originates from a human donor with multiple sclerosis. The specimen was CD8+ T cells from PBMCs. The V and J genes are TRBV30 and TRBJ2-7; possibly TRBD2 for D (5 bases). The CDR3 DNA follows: TGTGCCTGGAGCGCGGGCCCTTCCCCCTACGAGCAGTACTTC. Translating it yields CAWSAGPSPYEQYF.